Given below is one TCR beta chain in context. The CDR3 runs to 16 residues. The V end lost 4 bases, the J end lost 0 bases, and 13 bases lay between the germline ends. This sample was included in a study of T cells in Graves' hyperthyroidism and ophthalmopathy. The patients, who ranged from 18 to 65 in age, presented with newly diagnosed hyperthyroidism lasting under 2 months. Based on clinical symptoms, serum thyroxine and TRAb, thyroid ultrasound and orbital computed tomography, diagnoses were reached. The PBMCs were taken from approximately 11 ml of fresh peripheral blood. TCR beta CDR3 regions were amplified from RNA. The TCR CDR3 was amplified in a first-round RT-PCR using the HTBI primer set. TCRdb fed the multiplex PCR reads into MiXCR, producing one record per CDR3 protein. The top ten clones hold 31% of a sample with around 700,000 distinct CDR3 sequences, approximately 40% of them seen once.

The V gene is TRBV12-3 or TRBV12-4, the J gene TRBJ1-3, with a tentative D call TRBD1 (5 bases). This TCR was recovered from a woman between 40 and 50 years old with Graves' hyperthyroidism. The sample taken for sequencing was blood. The chain's CDR3 is CASSYWGLGSGNTIYF. The CDR3 nucleotides read TGTGCCAGCAGTTACTGGGGACTCGGCTCTGGAAACACCATATATTTT.